The 10 T cell receptor beta chains below come from one sample, sequenced in a study of T cell repertoires in cytomegalovirus infection. These TCRs' antigens remain unknown. Using its own MiXCR run on the reads, TCRdb lists one record per CDR3 protein. The sample has a few hundred thousand distinct CDR3 sequences, 40% seen once; the top ten hold 48%. The specimen comprised cultured PBMCs, sampled from culture after CMV antigen stimulation. These receptors were taken from a human donor in good health (CMV status not recorded). Some clones in this sample may be carry-over from other donors' samples.

This clonotype was seen a handful of times. The chain uses TRBV7-9 and TRBJ1-1; 8 bases are shared with TRBD1. CDR3 length: 14 amino acids. Per germline, CDR1 SEHNR and CDR2 FQNEAQ (reference sequence). V gave up 3 bases and J gave up 5 bases; unmatched junction bases: 5. CDR3 amino acids: CASSFGQGRTEAFF. The CDR3 DNA sequence: TGTGCCAGCAGCTTCGGACAGGGCCGGACTGAAGCTTTCTTT.

The chain links TRBV7-2 to TRBJ1-4; the D is unclear. Trimming removed 5 bases at V and 10 bases at J, with 11 bases between. This CDR3 is 12 amino acids long. Per germline, CDR1 SGHTA and CDR2 FQGNSA. In DNA, the CDR3 is TGTGCCAGCAGCCTACAAGACCGAAAACTGTTTTTT. This gives the protein CASSLQDRKLFF.

The chain carries TRBV10-3 and TRBJ1-4; 7 nucleotides match TRBD1. There are 14 residues in the CDR3. V lost 4 bases to trimming and J lost 3 bases; unmatched junction nucleotides: 2. From germline, CDR1 is ENHRY and CDR2 SYGVKD. CDR3 in DNA: TGTGCCATCAGTGGGCAGGGGGCTAATGAAAAACTGTTTTTT. As protein: CAISGQGANEKLFF.

This clonotype was seen only a few times. This rearrangement joins TRBV7-2 to TRBJ2-3, with TRBD2 identical over 8 bases. V shed 5 bases and J 9 bases; nucleotides not matched to a gene: 4. Germline V gene sequence: CDR1 SGHTA, CDR2 FQGNSA. The CDR3 spans 12 residues. CDR3 DNA sequence: TGTGCCAGCAGCCCGGGGGGGGGGACGCAGTATTTT. Protein sequence: CASSPGGGTQYF.

This clonotype was seen a few times. This chain joins TRBV27 and TRBJ2-1; possibly TRBD2 for D (6 bases). CDR3 size: 15 residues. Germline loops: CDR1 MNHEY, CDR2 SMNVEV (reference sequence). Between the trimmed V and J ends, which lost 8 bases and 7 bases, there was a span of 21 bases. CDR3 protein: CASQSGLPVGNEQFF. DNA of the CDR3: TGTGCCAGCCAGTCGGGACTCCCGGTGGGGAATGAGCAGTTCTTC.

The chain has TRBV19 and TRBJ2-7, with TRBD2 matching over 13 bases. The CDR3 extends over 15 amino acids. Germline CDR1 reads LNHDA; CDR2 reads SQIVND (reference sequence). With 6 bases clipped from V and 5 bases from J, the junction kept 7 bases outside the gene matches. CDR3 DNA: TGTGCCAGTAGACCTGGGACTAGCGGGATCAACGAGCAGTACTTC. As protein: CASRPGTSGINEQYF.

V gene TRBV7-3 combines with J gene TRBJ2-1; tentative D call: TRBD1 (6 bases). The germline V gene encodes CDR1 SGHTA and CDR2 FQGTGA. Trimming cost V 8 bases and J 4 bases, with 12 bases left between them. There are 13 residues in the CDR3. The chain's CDR3 is CASLRQGYNEQFF. DNA of the CDR3: TGTGCCAGCCTCAGGCAGGGGTACAATGAGCAGTTCTTC. The variable domain in full, completed from reference TRBV7-3 and TRBJ2-1, reads GAGVSQTPSNKVTEKGKYVELRCDPISGHTALYWYRQSLGQGPEFLIYFQGTGAADDSGLPNDRFFAVRPEGSVSTLKIQRTERGDSAVYLCASLRQGYNEQFFGPGTRLTVL.

The rearrangement uses TRBV27 and TRBJ2-1; 10 positions agree with TRBD1. V dropped 5 bases and J dropped 8; count of bases not matched to a gene: 6. This CDR3 spans 14 amino acids. The V gene's germline CDR1 is MNHEY and CDR2 SMNVEV (reference sequence). The CDR3 bases are TGTGCCAGCAGTCCGGGGACAGGGGAAGATGAGCAGTTCTTC. This codes for CASSPGTGEDEQFF.

The chain joins TRBV12-3 or TRBV12-4 to TRBJ1-2, with a weak D call TRBD1 (6 bases). V gave up 6 bases and J gave up 5 bases, with 13 bases separating them. This CDR3 has 13 residues. The CDR3 region has the DNA TGTGCCAGCAGGGCGGACAGCCGATATGGCTACACCTTC. This translates into CASRADSRYGYTF.

The V call is TRBV28, the J call TRBJ1-5, with no clear D. Germline V gives CDR1 MDHEN, CDR2 SYDVKM. V shed 3 bases and J shed 6 bases, with 12 bases lying between them. The CDR3 is made up of 14 amino acids. The CDR3 loop reads CASSLTLRSQPQHF. For the CDR3, the DNA is TGTGCCAGCAGTTTGACACTACGGAGTCAGCCCCAGCATTTT.